One TCR beta chain is described in this entry. This specimen belongs to a study of T-cell reconstitution after alpha-beta-depleted transplantation in children. Preparation of the TCRbeta library used unique molecular identifiers. TCRdb ran MiXCR on the PCR reads and lists one entry per CDR3 protein. The sample lists about 640,000 distinct CDR3 sequences, 10% to 15% seen once, with around 2% in the top ten. This sample comprised PBMCs, mostly from graft donor cells, obtained 360 days after TCRalphabeta/CD19-depleted stem cell transplant. The source of this sequence is a male patient between 10 and 17 years old who had a stem cell transplant for acute myeloid leukemia, so the T cells may come from the graft donor.

CDR3 in amino acids: CASSQSDSRAQYF. DNA for the CDR3: TGCGCCAGCAGTCAATCGGACAGTCGGGCCCAGTACTTC. V is TRBV23-1 and J is TRBJ2-5, with D possibly being TRBD1 (6 bases). TRBV23-1 is known as an ORF, though its function is uncertain. The length of the CDR3 is 13 residues. The ends were cut back, 0 bases at V and 9 bases at J, with 11 bases in the middle.